These 17 T cell receptor beta chains were sequenced from one sample in a study of T-cell reconstitution after alpha-beta-depleted transplantation in children. A TCRbeta library incorporating unique molecular identifiers was prepared. TCRdb re-derived calls from the PCR reads in MiXCR, one entry per CDR3 protein. The sample lists about 610,000 distinct CDR3 sequences, over 9.5% seen once, with about 4.2% in the top ten. The specimen was PBMCs from the stem cell graft donor, collected from the stem cell graft. The receptors shown here come from a human donor who donated a stem cell graft to a child with acute myeloid leukemia.

The chain links TRBV5-1 to TRBJ2-7, with no clear D. V lost 5 bases and J 3 bases, leaving 21 bases between the germline ends. This CDR3 has 16 residues. Germline V lookup: CDR1 SGHRS, CDR2 YFSETQ. The CDR3 sequence is CASSLSSVLADYEQYF. DNA of the CDR3: TGCGCCAGCAGTTTGTCGTCCGTATTAGCAGACTACGAGCAGTACTTC.

The chain recombines TRBV29-1 with TRBJ2-5, with TRBD1 matching 9 bases. Trimming at V came to 7 bases and at J to 5 bases, leaving 5 bases not matched to a gene. There are 12 residues in the CDR3. Germline V CDR1 and CDR2: SQVTM, ANQGSEA. Here the CDR3 reads CSGVQGAETQYF. The CDR3 DNA is TGCAGCGGTGTACAGGGGGCTGAGACCCAGTACTTC.

This clonotype has just one count. The CDR3 DNA reads as TGTGCCACCCGAGAGGACAGTCAAGAGACCCAGTACTTC. Its protein product is CATREDSQETQYF. The gene calls are TRBV2 and TRBJ2-5; D possibly corresponds to TRBD1 (6 bases). The CDR3 covers 13 residues. The V gene lost 10 bases and the J gene lost 2 bases, with 14 bases spanning the gap. From germline, CDR1 is SNHLY and CDR2 FYNNEI.

In its sample, this clonotype was seen many times. The chain uses TRBV7-9 and TRBJ2-5; 7 positions match TRBD1. The CDR3 is 14 amino acids. V shed 5 bases, J shed 4 bases, and the junction held 7 bases outside the gene matches. The germline V gene encodes CDR1 SEHNR and CDR2 FQNEAQ (reference sequence). The CDR3 DNA reads as TGTGCCAGCAGCCTCCGAGGGGGCGGAGAGACCCAGTACTTC. Its protein is CASSLRGGGETQYF.

This clonotype was recorded many times. This sequence joins TRBV28 and TRBJ2-5; D gene ambiguous. The V gene's germline CDR1 is MDHEN and CDR2 SYDVKM. V was clipped by 6 bases and J by 5 bases, with 31 bases between them. The CDR3 is 19 amino acids. The chain's CDR3 is CASSAYLLPWGTAMETQYF. CDR3 sequence (DNA): TGTGCCAGCAGCGCCTACCTTCTCCCATGGGGTACGGCTATGGAGACCCAGTACTTC.

This clonotype has a count of ten or more. The chain recombines TRBV5-1 with TRBJ2-5; unclear D gene. The CDR3 is 14 residues long. Germline CDR1 is SGHRS and CDR2 is YFSETQ. V was trimmed by 0 bases and J by 0 bases, leaving 6 bases between them. DNA of the CDR3: TGCGCCAGCAGCTTGGTCCCGGACCAAGAGACCCAGTACTTC. This codes for CASSLVPDQETQYF.

This clonotype was recorded at least ten times. The chain is built from TRBV29-1 and TRBJ1-1; D is perhaps TRBD1 (6 bases). Trimming shortened V by 6 bases and J by 3 bases, and 17 bases separated the two germline ends. The germline gives CDR1 SQVTM, CDR2 ANQGSEA. The CDR3 is 14 amino acids. This CDR3 is CSVAPGAPYTEAFF. The DNA for the CDR3 is TGCAGCGTGGCCCCGGGGGCACCGTACACTGAAGCTTTCTTT.

There are many counts of this clonotype. The V and J genes are TRBV7-9 and TRBJ2-1; possible D gene TRBD2, 5 bases. Trimming cost V 5 bases and J 7 bases, with 21 bases left between them. The CDR3 spans 16 residues. Germline loops: CDR1 SEHNR, CDR2 FQNEAQ (reference sequence). CDR3 DNA: TGTGCCAGCAGCCCGAGGGCGACCAACCAGATGAATGAGCAGTTCTTC. It yields the protein CASSPRATNQMNEQFF. The full variable domain, completed using reference TRBV7-9 and TRBJ2-1, is DTGVSQNPRHKITKRGQNVTFRCDPISEHNRLYWYRQTLGQGPEFLTYFQNEAQLEKSRLLSDRFSAERPKGSFSTLEIQRTEQGDSAMYLCASSPRATNQMNEQFFGPGTRLTVL.

This clonotype was seen repeatedly, ten times or more. The germline gene is not matched at one end of the junction; a read error may be the cause. The rearrangement joins TRBV5-1 to TRBJ2-7; no definite D call. Per germline, CDR1 SGHRS and CDR2 YFSETQ. The CDR3 consists of 11 residues. The CDR3 bases are TGTGCCAGCAGTCTTAGCAACGAGCAGTACTTC. Protein: CASSLSNEQYF.

The chain has TRBV6-1 and TRBJ2-3, with 8 bases matching TRBD2. The CDR3 extends over 15 amino acids. V was clipped by 7 bases and J by 2 bases; unmatched bases: 8. Germline V gene sequence: CDR1 MNHNS, CDR2 SASEGT. This CDR3 reads CASTQIAGPTDTQYF. CDR3 coding DNA: TGTGCCAGCACCCAAATAGCGGGACCCACAGATACGCAGTATTTT.

The gene calls are TRBV7-9 and TRBJ1-1, with D perhaps matching TRBD1 (5 bases). V lost 5 bases and J lost 0, with 16 bases in between. CDR3 length equals 16 residues. The V gene's germline CDR1 is SEHNR and CDR2 FQNEAQ (reference sequence). The CDR3 loop reads CASSRTGRGMNTEAFF. The CDR3 DNA reads as TGTGCCAGCAGCCGGACCGGTCGGGGCATGAACACTGAAGCTTTCTTT.

This chain joins TRBV6-2 or TRBV6-3 and TRBJ1-1, with D perhaps matching TRBD1 (5 bases). The V and J ends lost 3 bases and 11 bases respectively, with 16 bases between them. Germline lookup yields CDR1 MNHEY and CDR2 SVGEGT. CDR3 size: 13 residues. The CDR3 region is CASSYLGEGYAFF. The CDR3 DNA reads as TGTGCCAGCAGTTATCTCGGCGAGGGGTACGCTTTCTTT.

The chain carries TRBV4-1 and TRBJ2-3; 10 positions agree with TRBD2. Germline trimming cut 3 bases from V and 2 bases from J; bases unmatched to any gene: 5. The CDR3 loop spans 16 amino acids. From germline, CDR1 is MGHRA and CDR2 YSYEKL. CDR3 sequence (DNA): TGCGCCAGCAGCCAGAGGACTAGCGGAGACACAGATACGCAGTATTTT. It specifies CASSQRTSGDTDTQYF.

This clonotype appeared many times. V gene TRBV11-2 combines with J gene TRBJ2-1; maybe TRBD1 (5 bases). Trimming cost V 2 bases and J 0 bases, with 8 bases left between them. The CDR3 has 15 amino acids. CDR1 and CDR2 from the germline V gene are SGHAT and FQNNGV. The CDR3 region is CASSLFGASYNEQFF. In DNA, the CDR3 is TGTGCCAGCAGCTTATTTGGGGCCTCCTACAATGAGCAGTTCTTC.

Here the CDR3 reads CSASTRGGPQETQYF. CDR3 bases: TGCAGTGCTAGCACCCGTGGGGGCCCCCAAGAGACCCAGTACTTC. The rearrangement uses TRBV20-1 and TRBJ2-5; TRBD1 might be the D (6 bases). This CDR3 spans 15 amino acids. Germline V CDR1 and CDR2: DFQATT, SNEGSKA (reference sequence). Trimming pared 3 bases from V and 1 base from J, leaving 15 bases between.

There are many counts of this clonotype. The chain is built from TRBV7-8 and TRBJ2-5, with D maybe TRBD2 (6 bases). This CDR3 comprises 13 residues. Germline V gene data show CDR1 as SGHVS and CDR2 as FQNEAQ. V was trimmed by 2 bases and J by 6 bases, leaving 10 bases between them. The CDR3 protein is CASSLLGGQTQYF. CDR3 DNA sequence: TGTGCCAGCAGCTTACTGGGAGGACAGACCCAGTACTTC.

This clonotype was observed a few times. J is TRBJ2-2 and V is TRBV20-1; D possibly corresponds to TRBD2 (5 bases). V lost 5 bases, J lost 8 bases, and 18 bases lay in between. The CDR3 totals 14 residues. Germline assignment: CDR1 DFQATT and CDR2 SNEGSKA (reference sequence). CDR3 nucleotides: TGCAGTGCTTACAGAGCCGGGAAGGCTGGGGAGCTGTTTTTT. Translating it yields CSAYRAGKAGELFF.